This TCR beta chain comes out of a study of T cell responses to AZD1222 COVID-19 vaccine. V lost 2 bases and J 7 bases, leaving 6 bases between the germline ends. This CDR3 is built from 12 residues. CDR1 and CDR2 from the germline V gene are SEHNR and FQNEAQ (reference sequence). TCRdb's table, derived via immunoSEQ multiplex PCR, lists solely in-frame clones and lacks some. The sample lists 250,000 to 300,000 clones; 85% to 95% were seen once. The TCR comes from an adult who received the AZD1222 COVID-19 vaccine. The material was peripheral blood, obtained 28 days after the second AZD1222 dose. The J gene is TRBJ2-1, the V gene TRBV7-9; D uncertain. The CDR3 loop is CASSLIHNEQFF. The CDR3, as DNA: TGTGCCAGCAGCTTAATCCATAATGAGCAGTTCTTC.